These 12 T cell receptor beta chains originate from one sample sequenced in a study of OX40 agonist ivuxolimab in advanced cancers. Sequenced by immunoSEQ multiplex PCR; TCRdb stores in-frame clones only, minus some. Here the sample spans tens of thousands of clones, 70% to 90% being singletons. This specimen consisted of CD4+ or CD8+ T cells sorted from blood, obtained in a trial of the OX40 agonist ivuxolimab. All receptors derive from an adult with an advanced solid tumor such as melanoma, head and neck, liver or kidney cancer.

The J gene is TRBJ2-1, the V gene TRBV29-1; 10 bases align to TRBD1. Germline loops: CDR1 SQVTM, CDR2 ANQGSEA. V lost 6 bases, J lost 3 bases, and 5 bases stayed unmatched. The CDR3 has 14 amino acids. The chain's CDR3 is CSVTTGGVYNEQFF. CDR3 DNA: TGCAGCGTCACGACAGGGGGCGTCTACAATGAGCAGTTCTTC.

J is TRBJ2-3 and V is TRBV19; D is unresolved. V was trimmed by 5 bases and J by 5 bases, leaving 5 bases between them. Germline V lookup: CDR1 LNHDA, CDR2 SQIVND (reference sequence). The length of the CDR3 is 11 residues. CDR3 DNA sequence: TGTGCCAGTAGTTTTAGAGATACGCAGTATTTT. Translating it yields CASSFRDTQYF.

The chain combines TRBV4-2 with TRBJ1-2, with 7 bases that match TRBD1. Trimming took 1 base from V and 4 from J; bases not matched to a gene: 9. The CDR3 consists of 16 residues. Germline V gene data show CDR1 as LGHNA and CDR2 as YNFKEQ. The CDR3 nucleotides read TGTGCCAGCAGCCAAGCTCGGACAGGAGCGACCTATGGCTACACCTTC. Its protein product is CASSQARTGATYGYTF.

The chain employs TRBV6-5 and TRBJ2-2; D perhaps matches TRBD1 (6 bases). CDR1 and CDR2 (germline): MNHEY, SVGAGI. The CDR3 extends over 15 amino acids. Trimming removed 0 bases at V and 7 bases at J, with 12 bases between. The CDR3 loop is CASSYSANRDGELFF. The CDR3 region has the DNA TGTGCCAGCAGTTACTCCGCGAACAGGGACGGGGAGCTGTTTTTT.

The chain links TRBV9 to TRBJ2-4; D perhaps matches TRBD1 (6 bases). Germline-derived CDR1 and CDR2 are SGDLS and YYNGEE. This CDR3 spans 14 amino acids. Trimming pared 3 bases from V and 7 bases from J, leaving 14 bases between. CDR3 nucleotides: TGTGCCAGCAGCGCCACAGGGACGGGGAACATTCAGTACTTC. Protein: CASSATGTGNIQYF. Looking up the rest from reference TRBV9 and TRBJ2-4 gives the full variable domain: DSGVTQTPKHLITATGQRVTLRCSPRSGDLSVYWYQQSLDQGLQFLIQYYNGEERAKGNILERFSAQQFPDLHSELNLSSLELGDSALYFCASSATGTGNIQYFGAGTRLSVL.

V is TRBV19 and J is TRBJ2-1; D may be TRBD1 (6 bases). Deletions cut 9 bases from V and 2 bases from J, with 14 bases between. The germline gives CDR1 LNHDA, CDR2 SQIVND (reference sequence). CDR3 length: 14 amino acids. The CDR3 region has the DNA TGTGCCAGCAATACAGGGTCCCCCTACAATGAGCAGTTCTTC. It is translated as CASNTGSPYNEQFF.

The chain employs TRBV19 and TRBJ1-3; D call uncertain. V lost 7 bases, J lost 1 base, and 5 bases lay in between. The germline V gene encodes CDR1 LNHDA and CDR2 SQIVND (reference sequence). CDR3 length equals 12 residues. The CDR3 region has the DNA TGTGCCAGTATGTCGTCTGGAAACACCATATATTTT. This encodes CASMSSGNTIYF.

The chain links TRBV6-1 to TRBJ1-5; D unclear. The germline V and J ends were trimmed by 2 bases and 6 bases, with 5 bases remaining between them. The CDR3 has 12 amino acids. The germline V gene encodes CDR1 MNHNS and CDR2 SASEGT. CDR3 coding DNA: TGTGCCAGCAGTGAATCTCCTCAGCCCCAGCATTTT. This translates into CASSESPQPQHF.

The V call is TRBV4-1, the J call TRBJ2-1; D may be TRBD2 (6 bases). The length of the CDR3 is 16 residues. Germline-derived CDR1 and CDR2 are MGHRA and YSYEKL. V lost 2 bases to trimming and J lost 8 bases, with 19 bases between them. CDR3 residues: CASSQPTRDWFYEQFF. Here the CDR3 DNA reads TGCGCCAGCAGCCAACCGACCCGGGACTGGTTCTATGAGCAGTTCTTC.

The chain recombines TRBV18 with TRBJ1-2, with 10 bases aligning to TRBD1. V was pared by 2 bases and J by 4 bases, with 7 bases of the junction left unmatched. CDR3 length: 16 residues. The germline CDR1 and CDR2 sequences are KGHSH and LQKENI. CDR3 residues: CASSPVLTGGIYGYTF. For the CDR3, the DNA is TGTGCCAGCTCACCAGTATTGACAGGGGGCATCTATGGCTACACCTTC. The full variable domain, in which reference TRBV18 and TRBJ1-2 provide the parts outside the CDR3, is NAGVMQNPRHLVRRRGQEARLRCSPMKGHSHVYWYRQLPEEGLKFMVYLQKENIIDESGMPKERFSAEFPKEGPSILRIQQVVRGDSAAYFCASSPVLTGGIYGYTFGSGTRLTVV.

V and J are TRBV27 and TRBJ2-6; D ambiguous. In germline, CDR1 is MNHEY, CDR2 SMNVEV (reference sequence). Trimming removed 2 bases at V and 0 bases at J, with 14 bases between. The CDR3 is made up of 18 amino acids. CDR3: CASSLREMGNSGANVLTF. CDR3 coding DNA: TGTGCCAGCAGTTTAAGGGAAATGGGGAACTCTGGGGCCAACGTCCTGACTTTC. Variable domain in full (rest from reference TRBV27 and TRBJ2-6): EAQVTQNPRYLITVTGKKLTVTCSQNMNHEYMSWYRQDPGLGLRQIYYSMNVEVTDKGDVPEGYKVSRKEKRNFPLILESPSPNQTSLYFCASSLREMGNSGANVLTFGAGSRLTVL.

This CDR3 reads CATSNQNNRRETQYF. The CDR3 coding sequence is TGTGCCACCTCCAATCAAAACAACAGGAGGGAGACCCAGTACTTC. The chain employs TRBV15 and TRBJ2-5, with D perhaps TRBD1 or TRBD2 (5 bases each). Germline CDR1 and CDR2: LNHNV and YYDKDF (reference sequence). This CDR3 contains 15 residues. Trimming removed 8 bases at V and 5 bases at J, with 21 bases between.